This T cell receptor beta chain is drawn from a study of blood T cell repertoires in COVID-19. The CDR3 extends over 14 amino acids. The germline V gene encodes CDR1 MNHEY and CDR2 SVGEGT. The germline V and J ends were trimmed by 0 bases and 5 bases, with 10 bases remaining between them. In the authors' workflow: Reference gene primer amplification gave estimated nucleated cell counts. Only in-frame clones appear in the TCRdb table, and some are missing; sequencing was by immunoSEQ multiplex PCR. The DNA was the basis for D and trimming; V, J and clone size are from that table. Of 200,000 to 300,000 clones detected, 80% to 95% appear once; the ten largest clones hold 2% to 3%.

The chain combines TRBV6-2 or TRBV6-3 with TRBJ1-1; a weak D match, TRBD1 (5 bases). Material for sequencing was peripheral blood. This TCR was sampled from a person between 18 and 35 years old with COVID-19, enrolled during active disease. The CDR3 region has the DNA TGTGCCAGCAGTTACTCTCCAGGGAGGACTGAAGCTTTCTTT. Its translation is CASSYSPGRTEAFF.